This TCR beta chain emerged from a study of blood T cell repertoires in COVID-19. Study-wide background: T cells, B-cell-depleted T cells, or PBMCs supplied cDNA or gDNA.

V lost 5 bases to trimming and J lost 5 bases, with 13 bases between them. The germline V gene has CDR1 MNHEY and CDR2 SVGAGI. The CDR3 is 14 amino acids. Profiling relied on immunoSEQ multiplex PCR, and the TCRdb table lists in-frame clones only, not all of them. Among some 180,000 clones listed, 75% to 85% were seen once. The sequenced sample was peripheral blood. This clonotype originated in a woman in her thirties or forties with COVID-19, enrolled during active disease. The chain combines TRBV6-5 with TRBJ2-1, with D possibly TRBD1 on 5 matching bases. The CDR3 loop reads CASSPRVSDNEQFF. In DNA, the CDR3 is TGTGCCAGCAGTCCCAGGGTTTCAGACAATGAGCAGTTCTTC.